This T cell receptor beta chain originates from a study of CD8 T cells in ankylosing spondylitis. General study results and limits: Disease-linked clones bore a CD8+ phenotype and were relatively rare in peripheral blood. A motif of under 10 highly homologous TCR beta variants was seen as apparently characteristic of ankylosing spondylitis blood. Some motif variants were previously reported in reactive arthritis synovial fluid and blood.

The ends lost 4 bases at V and 3 bases at J; junction bases unmatched: 4. Germline V gives CDR1 LGHDT, CDR2 YNNKEL (reference sequence). This CDR3 spans 14 amino acids. This clonotype has more than one count but fewer than ten. Its antigen remains unknown. Making the TCR beta libraries involved quantitative 5'-RACE with molecular barcodes. In TCRdb, the 5' RACE reads were re-called with MiXCR into one record per CDR3 protein. The table lists under 200,000 distinct CDR3 sequences, 11% of them singletons, with roughly 29% in the top ten. The receptor's source is a male donor with ankylosing spondylitis or in good health (not recorded which). Material: blood, either unsorted or a sorted T cell fraction (not recorded which). This chain uses TRBV3-1 with TRBJ2-5; 8 positions match TRBD1. CDR3 loop: CASSLPGQEETQYF. The CDR3 DNA follows: TGTGCCAGCAGCCTACCGGGACAGGAAGAGACCCAGTACTTC.